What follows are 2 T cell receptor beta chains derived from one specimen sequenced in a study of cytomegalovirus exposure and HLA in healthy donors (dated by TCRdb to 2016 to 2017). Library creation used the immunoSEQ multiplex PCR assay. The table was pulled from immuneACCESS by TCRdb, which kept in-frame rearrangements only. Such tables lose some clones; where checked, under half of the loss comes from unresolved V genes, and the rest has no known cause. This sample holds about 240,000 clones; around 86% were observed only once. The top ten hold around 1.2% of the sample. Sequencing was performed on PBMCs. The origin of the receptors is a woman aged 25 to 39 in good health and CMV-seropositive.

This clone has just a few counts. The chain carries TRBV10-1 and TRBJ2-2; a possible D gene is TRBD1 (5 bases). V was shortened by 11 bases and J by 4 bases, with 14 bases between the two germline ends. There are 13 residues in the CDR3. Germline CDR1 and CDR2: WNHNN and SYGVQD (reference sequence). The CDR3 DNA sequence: TGCGCCTCCTCAGGGATTGGCACCGGGGAGCTGTTTTTT. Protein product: CASSGIGTGELFF.

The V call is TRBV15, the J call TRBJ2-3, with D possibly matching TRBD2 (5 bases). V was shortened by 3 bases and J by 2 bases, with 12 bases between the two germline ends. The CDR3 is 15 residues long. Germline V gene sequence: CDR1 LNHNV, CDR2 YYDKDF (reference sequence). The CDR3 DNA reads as TGTGCCACCAGCAGGAGGGTGTCCGTCACAGATACGCAGTATTTT. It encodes CATSRRVSVTDTQYF.